These 21 T cell receptor beta chains were sequenced from one sample in a study of CD4+ T cells in melanoma. Method: immunoSEQ multiplex PCR; TCRdb's copy keeps in-frame clones and lacks some. The data show roughly 140,000 clones, 80% to 95% seen once. These receptors were collected from a human donor with melanoma.

This sequence joins TRBV7-8 and TRBJ1-4; no clear D gene. Germline loops: CDR1 SGHVS, CDR2 FQNEAQ. The CDR3 contains 12 residues. V shed 2 bases and J shed 3 bases, with 1 base lying between them. The DNA of the CDR3 is TGTGCCAGCAGCTTACCTAATGAAAAACTGTTTTTT. Protein: CASSLPNEKLFF.

As to this clone: Other DNA sequences within the sample encode an identical CDR3. The rearrangement uses TRBV5-1 and TRBJ2-3; 12 nucleotides line up with TRBD2. CDR1 is SGHRS and CDR2 is YFSETQ in the germline V gene. This CDR3 region has 16 residues. The J segment lost 2 bases and the V segment lost 0 bases, leaving 1 base of the junction unmatched. This chain's CDR3 is CASSLGTSGITDTQYF. The DNA for the CDR3 is TGCGCCAGCAGCTTGGGGACTAGCGGGATCACAGATACGCAGTATTTT.

This sequence joins TRBV19 and TRBJ1-1, with 7 positions matching TRBD1. The CDR3 spans 13 residues. Unmatched junction bases numbered 3, after V lost 4 bases and J lost 4 bases. Germline assignment: CDR1 LNHDA and CDR2 SQIVND (reference sequence). This CDR3 is CASSRQGGTEAFF. The CDR3 DNA follows: TGTGCCAGTAGTAGACAGGGTGGCACTGAAGCTTTCTTT.

This chain joins TRBV29-1 and TRBJ2-2; perhaps TRBD1 as D (6 bases). CDR1 SQVTM and CDR2 ANQGSEA come from the germline V gene. The V end was cut by 7 bases, the J end by 5 bases, with 11 bases between. The CDR3 runs to 12 residues. The CDR3 here is CSATRGTGELFF. DNA of the CDR3: TGCAGCGCGACGAGGGGGACCGGGGAGCTGTTTTTT.

This clone has only one observation. The V and J genes are TRBV18 and TRBJ1-1; TRBD1 aligns across 8 bases. The germline V gene encodes CDR1 KGHSH and CDR2 LQKENI. The CDR3 is 14 amino acids. V was pared by 6 bases and J by 3 bases, with 6 bases of the junction left unmatched. The CDR3 coding sequence is TGTGCCAGCTCCTCTGGACAGGGACACACTGAAGCTTTCTTT. Its translation: CASSSGQGHTEAFF.

The chain is built from TRBV30 and TRBJ2-1; D unclear. Germline CDR1 and CDR2: GTSNPN and SVGIG (reference sequence). Trimming took off 5 bases at V and 10 bases at J, with 9 bases between the two ends. The CDR3 loop spans 10 amino acids. The CDR3 loop is CAWGVFEQFF. In nucleotides, the CDR3 is TGTGCCTGGGGAGTATTCGAGCAGTTCTTC.

V and J are TRBV10-2 and TRBJ1-3; no definite D call. This CDR3 region has 13 residues. CDR1 and CDR2 (germline): WSHSY, SAAADI. V was trimmed by 6 bases and J by 3 bases, leaving 9 bases between them. As DNA, the CDR3 is TGCGCCAGCAGCGCAACTCTTGGAAACACCATATATTTT. Its translation: CASSATLGNTIYF.

The J gene is TRBJ2-3, the V gene TRBV4-1, with 8 bases identical to TRBD1. CDR1 is MGHRA and CDR2 is YSYEKL in the germline V gene. With V trimmed by 8 bases and J by 6 bases, 4 bases remained unmatched. The CDR3 has 12 amino acids. The CDR3 here is CASGQGRDTQYF. CDR3 nucleotide sequence: TGCGCCAGCGGACAGGGCCGGGATACGCAGTATTTT.

The chain links TRBV30 to TRBJ1-1; TRBD1 is a possible D gene (6 bases). This CDR3 is 14 amino acids long. Trimming removed 0 bases at V and 6 bases at J, with 14 bases between. Germline V CDR1 and CDR2: GTSNPN, SVGIG (reference sequence). The CDR3 DNA is TGTGCCTGGAGTGTAAGGGGGTTTGGCGCTGAAGCTTTCTTT. Residues: CAWSVRGFGAEAFF.

This chain joins TRBV2 and TRBJ1-2, with D unclear. CDR3 length: 15 amino acids. Trimming left V 6 bases short and J 5 bases short, with 19 bases between. The V gene's germline CDR1 is SNHLY and CDR2 FYNNEI. In DNA form, the CDR3 reads TGTGCCAGCAGCGGGCCTAGGTCTGGGTCGTATGGCTACACCTTC. Translating it yields CASSGPRSGSYGYTF.

The CDR3 nucleotides are TGCAGCGTTGAACGCGGGTCATGGGAGACCCAGTACTTC. Translated: CSVERGSWETQYF. The chain couples TRBV29-1 to TRBJ2-5; D is perhaps TRBD2 (5 bases). V lost 2 bases and J lost 5, with 12 bases in between. This CDR3 has 13 amino acids. Germline loops: CDR1 SQVTM, CDR2 ANQGSEA.

The chain has TRBV4-2 and TRBJ2-1, with a tentative D call TRBD2 (5 bases). CDR1 and CDR2 from the germline V gene are LGHNA and YNFKEQ. The CDR3 has 14 residues. Trimming shortened V by 0 bases and J by 9 bases, and 12 bases separated the two germline ends. The CDR3 spells CASSQDPEESEQFF. The CDR3 nucleotides are TGTGCCAGCAGCCAAGATCCGGAGGAATCTGAGCAGTTCTTC.

In the case of this clone: An end of the junction does not agree with germline; a read error may underlie this. The chain is built from TRBV7-8 and TRBJ1-6; possibly TRBD1 for D (6 bases). CDR3 size: 15 residues. Germline loops: CDR1 SGHVS, CDR2 FQNEAQ. The CDR3 sequence is CASTQGRTENLPLHF. The CDR3 region has the DNA TGTGCCAGCACCCAGGGGAGGACGGAAAATTTACCCCTCCACTTT.

On this clone: The sample contains more than one DNA sequence encoding this CDR3. The rearrangement links TRBV5-1 to TRBJ1-2; D gene uncertain. With 4 bases removed from V and 2 bases from J, the gap between germline ends came to 9 bases. The germline gives CDR1 SGHRS, CDR2 YFSETQ. CDR3 length: 13 residues. The CDR3 here is CASSPDGNYGYTF. DNA of the CDR3: TGCGCCAGCAGCCCGGACGGGAACTATGGCTACACCTTC.

V and J are TRBV11-3 and TRBJ2-2, with a weak D call TRBD2 (7 bases). V was trimmed by 4 bases and J by 4 bases, leaving 16 bases between them. This CDR3 region has 16 residues. Germline V gene data show CDR1 as SGHNT and CDR2 as YENEEA. The CDR3 nucleotides read TGTGCCAGCAGCTCACCCGGGGGGCTGAGCACCGGGGAGCTGTTTTTT. Protein sequence: CASSSPGGLSTGELFF. The full variable domain, completed using reference TRBV11-3 and TRBJ2-2, is EAGVVQSPRYKIIEKKQPVAFWCNPISGHNTLYWYLQNLGQGPELLIRYENEEAVDDSQLPKDRFSAERLKGVDSTLKIQPAELGDSAVYLCASSSPGGLSTGELFFGEGSRLTVL.

The rearrangement uses TRBV5-1 and TRBJ2-3, with D possibly TRBD2 on 5 matching bases. Germline assignment: CDR1 SGHRS and CDR2 YFSETQ. Trimming stripped 3 bases from V and 0 bases from J, with 8 bases between. There are 14 residues in the CDR3. The CDR3 is CASSSRTSTDTQYF. CDR3 coding DNA: TGCGCCAGCAGCTCAAGGACTAGCACAGATACGCAGTATTTT.

The gene calls are TRBV29-1 and TRBJ2-2, with unresolved D. V was trimmed by 5 bases and J by 3 bases, leaving 4 bases between them. The CDR3 contains 11 residues. Germline V gene data show CDR1 as SQVTM and CDR2 as ANQGSEA. The CDR3 region has the DNA TGCAGCGTTTATGACACCGGGGAGCTGTTTTTT. Its protein product is CSVYDTGELFF.

The CDR3 DNA is TGTGCCATCAGCCCGTCAACGAATCAGCCCCAGCATTTT. Translation gives CAISPSTNQPQHF. J is TRBJ1-5 and V is TRBV10-3; D is ambiguous. V lost 6 bases and J 4 bases, leaving 10 bases between the germline ends. There are 13 residues in the CDR3. The germline V gene has CDR1 ENHRY and CDR2 SYGVKD.

The chain carries TRBV19 and TRBJ1-2; D is uncertain. CDR1 and CDR2 (germline): LNHDA, SQIVND (reference sequence). The CDR3 runs 15 residues. V lost 9 bases to trimming and J lost 2 bases, with 19 bases between them. As DNA, the CDR3 is TGTGCCAGCCGTGGCGGGCCAGGCTTAAACTATGGCTACACCTTC. It specifies CASRGGPGLNYGYTF.

J is TRBJ2-2 and V is TRBV10-2; 9 bases align to TRBD2. Germline V lookup: CDR1 WSHSY, CDR2 SAAADI. CDR3 size: 18 residues. V lost 6 bases to trimming and J lost 5 bases; unmatched junction nucleotides: 16. CDR3 loop: CASRAQGHSGGSTGELFF. The DNA for the CDR3 is TGCGCCAGCAGGGCCCAAGGACATAGCGGGGGTTCAACCGGGGAGCTGTTTTTT.

V usage is TRBV6-1 and J usage is TRBJ2-3; 11 bases align to TRBD2. After removal of 4 bases from V and 0 bases from J, the junction contained 3 bases not matched to a gene. Per the germline V gene, CDR1 is MNHNS and CDR2 is SASEGT. The CDR3 spans 16 residues. This CDR3 reads CASSVTSGVSTDTQYF. The CDR3 DNA sequence: TGTGCCAGCAGTGTGACTAGCGGGGTGAGCACAGATACGCAGTATTTT.